This TCR beta chain comes out of a study of cytomegalovirus exposure and HLA in healthy donors (dated by TCRdb to the late 2010s). Broadly, across the study: An earlier analysis of under 600 of the donors reported roughly 300 Gb of sequence data and about 100 million unique TCR beta sequences from 190 million or so T cells. In the later analysis, no new phenotypic data were used to find candidate immune exposures; instead, reliance was placed on TCR beta sequences and their occurrence across donors. To study patterns of TCR occurrence, a later analysis re-analyzed previously published TCR beta repertoires from 666 donors and added high-resolution HLA genotyping. To predict cytomegalovirus infection status, the study combined high-throughput TCR immunosequencing, statistical association of individual TCRs with disease status, and machine learning. About 300 gigabases of sequencing data and around 88 million unique TCR sequences made up an early release that covered 500 to 650 HLA-typed donors. Of the roughly 410 genotyped donors, 70% to 90% were placed in the genetic ancestry cluster associated with self-reported Caucasian donors. Genome-wide SNP genotypes for about 65% of the roughly 700 donors were used in a later genetic analysis, which treated that subset as a discovery cohort. Several DR-DQ haplotypes were treated as single units for association and clustering because of strong linkage in the cohort. The study aimed to test whether cataloging public T cell receptors could reveal signatures of past pathogen exposure. Every discovery cohort repertoire had been produced on one sequencing platform. On average, approximately 250,000 unique TCR beta nucleotide sequences were sequenced per donor among 398 genotyped donors of the cohort, with roughly 20% of those sequences being non-productive. Along with the roughly 610-subject first cohort, a separate validation cohort of over a hundred different subjects was used. Class I and class II HLA loci were covered by the typing at four-digit resolution. The T cell repertoires of under 700 subjects were profiled by immunosequencing and related to cytomegalovirus serostatus. The number of donors typed differed by locus, with roughly 629-640 for A, B, C, DRB1 and DQB1, more than 500 for DQA1, 600 to 610 for DPA1, and 472 for DPB1. Alongside the repertoire data, information on donor age, sex, ethnicity and CMV serostatus was compiled. To decide whether each TCR beta V gene segment behaved as functional or pseudogenic, an earlier analysis of some 580 of the donors relied on high-throughput TCR beta sequencing.

The investigation overall reported the following: A cluster of highly shared sequence variants was judged likely to represent a technical artifact of the sequencing pipeline. Because some donors lacked HLA typing at each locus, the association tests relied only on the typed subset. According to a later analysis, parvovirus B19, influenza, CMV and Epstein-Barr virus appeared linked to several top co-occurrence clusters. Most CMV-associated TCR beta chains appeared to be HLA-restricted in a later analysis, and the HLA associations seemed to be driven largely by CMV exposure. According to the authors, the approach could potentially be generalized to other disease states and immunological phenotypes. In a later genetic analysis, fewer N-insertions in productive TCRs were reported among donors in an Asian-associated ancestry cluster than the roughly 640-donor mean. Sequencing depth was assumed to be roughly uniform across donors in the presence/absence analyses, though that assumption may not hold. A further reported finding was that TCR beta sequences accurately predicted the HLA-A and HLA-B alleles for most subjects in the first cohort. A total of 150 to 200 TCR beta chains were listed by the study as associated with cytomegalovirus. The classifier was reported to diagnose cytomegalovirus status with high specificity and sensitivity in both the original cohort and the validation cohort. Because counts were too low, some 17 rarely observed V segments, including chromosome 9 orphons, were left out of the earlier analysis of a few hundred of the donors. Broadly in line with IMGT annotations, most TCR beta V segments showed up in productive rearrangements about 87% or about 30% of the time in an earlier analysis of 450 to 600 of the donors. Linkage disequilibrium might explain the correlated functional status among segregating V segments, but an unknown experimental factor could not be ruled out. In vitro tests confirmed that three of the cytomegalovirus-associated TCR beta chains recognize cytomegalovirus antigens. While some public TCRs were present in many individuals, most TCR sequences turned up only very rarely across donors. In a later analysis, HLA-associated TCR beta chains were found to be more clonally expanded and to have lower generation probabilities than equally common non-associated chains. Only TCR beta chains were sequenced in this cohort, and the absence of alpha or paired-chain data limited detectable features. A later analysis found that TCR association rates varied across HLA loci, with DRB1 alleles showing the most associated TCRs and HLA-C alleles the fewest. V-gene and J-gene trimming of TCR beta chains was associated with a missense DCLRE1C variant in a later genetic analysis, and the association was replicated in an independent cohort. When HLA alleles, especially DR and DQ, strongly co-occurred, attributing TCR associations to individual alleles was difficult. Specific HLA alleles were associated with about 17,000 TCR beta sequences at a false discovery rate of 0.05 in a later analysis. For the cohort, immune exposure information was limited to CMV serostatus.

To prepare the library, the immunoSEQ multiplex PCR assay was applied. The multiplex PCR relied on a mix of 60 forward primers for TCR Vbeta segments and 13 reverse primers for TCR Jbeta segments. Amplification of the CDR3 region of rearranged TCR beta genes was performed with a multiplex PCR assay on genomic DNA. The amplified TCR beta libraries were sequenced on the Illumina HiSeq System as 87-base-pair reads. Per the original workflow: A later analysis counted 65 million to 90 million unique TCR beta chains across the 650 to 700 repertoires, and some 11 million of these chains were shared by at least two donors. Raw reads were error-corrected and collapsed into unique sequences with a nearest-neighbor algorithm that merged closely related sequences to remove PCR and sequencing errors. V, D and J gene segments were assigned by aligning CDR3 sequences to IMGT reference sequences. For a sequence to be retained, a match of at least six nucleotides to both a V gene segment and a J gene segment was required. Rearrangements were called productive when the CDR3 lacked stop codons and stayed in frame with V and J; all others were non-productive. Following IMGT convention, CDR3 was defined as the stretch from the second conserved V-encoded cysteine to the conserved J-encoded phenylalanine. The earlier analysis of 550 to 650 of the donors excluded any sequence lacking an unambiguous match to a single V gene segment. An earlier analysis of 500 to 600 of the donors classified V segments as functional when productive rearrangements were above 56.7% and as segregating when the standard deviation between donors was above 5%. To diagnose cytomegalovirus status from the catalog of TCR beta chain sequences, a statistical classification framework was built. In a later analysis, V and J genes were assigned by comparing TCR nucleotide sequences against IMGT/GENE-DB human TR gene sequences. In a later analysis, CDR3 sequences and most-parsimonious VDJ recombination scenarios were assigned using the TCRdist pipeline. In a later analysis, each TCR beta chain was defined by its CDR3 amino acid sequence together with its V-gene family, and reads lacking a unique V-gene family were excluded. To address suspected cross-contamination and a sequencing artifact, a later analysis removed around 590 highly shared, low-generation-probability nucleotide sequences. In a later analysis, a clonal expansion index for each public chain was calculated from normalized within-repertoire ranks of inferred template counts. In a later analysis, generation probabilities were computed using a VDJ recombination model fitted to out-of-frame rearrangements, and the results were checked against IGoR. In a later analysis, hypergeometric tests were used to score TCR-TCR, TCR-HLA and TCR-CMV co-occurrence, with a repertoire-size bias correction applied to TCR pairs. A later analysis estimated false discovery rates by permuting HLA or CMV assignments 20 times. A later analysis grouped co-occurring TCRs with DBSCAN, adding TCRdist sequence similarity when clustering within HLA-allele-positive subsets. Co-occurrence clustering excluded repertoires with fewer than 30,000 or more than 120,000 public chains, plus five with anomalous nucleotide sharing. TCRdb limited this immuneACCESS table to in-frame rearrangements with V and J called. A share of clones is missing; checked studies link under half to unresolved V genes, and the rest is unexplained. The DNA was the basis for D and trimming; V, J and clone size are from that table. The sample yields roughly 110,000 clones; about three quarters were counted once. The biggest ten clones account for 7.8% of the sample.

The cohort was made up of several hundred healthy bone marrow donors. Cohort members were all nominally healthy when sampled, although unrecorded immune exposures were likely present. The donor was CMV seronegative and was included in the group of over 300 seronegative cohort members. A peripheral blood sample was collected from each donor, and TCR beta sequencing was performed on peripheral blood mononuclear cells. The Qiagen DNeasy Blood Extraction Kit was used to extract genomic DNA from the blood cell samples. A word on this clone: The clone's antigen remains unknown. One base away there is no much larger clone; base qualities are not given.

The sequence derives from a man younger than 45 in good health and CMV-seronegative. Specimen: PBMCs.

The CDR3 loop reads CASSLDSNTGELFF. The nucleotides are TGTGCCAGCAGCCTGGACAGTAACACCGGGGAGCTGTTTTTT. This receptor chain uses TRBV2 and TRBJ2-2; a tentative D call is TRBD1 (6 bases match). From its cysteine to its phenylalanine, the CDR3 spans 14 amino acids. Here the CDR3 DNA is all that survives: 42 bases in frame from base 1. The V and J ends are trimmed by 6 bases and 2 bases, leaving 10 bases between them. From the germline V gene, CDR1 is SNHLY and CDR2 is FYNNEI.